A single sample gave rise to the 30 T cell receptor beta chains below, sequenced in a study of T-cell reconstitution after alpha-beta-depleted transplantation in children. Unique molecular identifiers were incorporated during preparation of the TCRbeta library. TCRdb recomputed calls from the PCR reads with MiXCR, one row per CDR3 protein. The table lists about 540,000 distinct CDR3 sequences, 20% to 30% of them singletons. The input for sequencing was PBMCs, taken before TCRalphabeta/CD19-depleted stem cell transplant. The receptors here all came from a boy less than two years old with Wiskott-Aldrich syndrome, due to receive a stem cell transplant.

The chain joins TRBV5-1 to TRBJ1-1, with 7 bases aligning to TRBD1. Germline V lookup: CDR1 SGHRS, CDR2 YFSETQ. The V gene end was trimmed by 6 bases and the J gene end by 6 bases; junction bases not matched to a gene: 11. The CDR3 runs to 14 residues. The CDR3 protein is CASKGIQGQAEAFF. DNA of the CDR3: TGCGCCAGCAAGGGTATACAGGGGCAAGCTGAAGCTTTCTTT.

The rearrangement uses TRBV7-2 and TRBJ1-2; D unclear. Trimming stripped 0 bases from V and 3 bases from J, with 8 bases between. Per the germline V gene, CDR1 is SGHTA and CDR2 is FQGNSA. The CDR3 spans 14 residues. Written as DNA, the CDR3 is TGTGCCAGCAGCTTAGCGTCTGACTACTATGGCTACACCTTC. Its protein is CASSLASDYYGYTF. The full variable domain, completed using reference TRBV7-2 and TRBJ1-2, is GAGVSQSPSNKVTEKGKDVELRCDPISGHTALYWYRQSLGQGLEFLIYFQGNSAPDKSGLPSDRFSAERTGGSVSTLTIQRTQQEDSAVYLCASSLASDYYGYTFGSGTRLTVV.

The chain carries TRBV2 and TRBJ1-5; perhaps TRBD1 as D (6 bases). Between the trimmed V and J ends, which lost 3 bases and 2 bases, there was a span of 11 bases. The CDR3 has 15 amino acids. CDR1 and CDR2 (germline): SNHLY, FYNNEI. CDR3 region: CASSEQGNGNQPQHF. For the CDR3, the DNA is TGTGCCAGCAGTGAGCAGGGGAATGGCAATCAGCCCCAGCATTTT. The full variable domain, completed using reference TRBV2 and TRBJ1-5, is EPEVTQTPSHQVTQMGQEVILRCVPISNHLYFYWYRQILGQKVEFLVSFYNNEISEKSEIFDDQFSVERPDGSNFTLKIRSTKLEDSAMYFCASSEQGNGNQPQHFGDGTRLSIL.

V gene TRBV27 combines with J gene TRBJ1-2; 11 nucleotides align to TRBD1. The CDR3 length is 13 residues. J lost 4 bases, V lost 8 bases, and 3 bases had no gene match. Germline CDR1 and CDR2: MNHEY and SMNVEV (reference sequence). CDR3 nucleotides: TGTGCCAGCCGGACAGGGGGCAGCTATGGCTACACCTTC. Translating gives CASRTGGSYGYTF.

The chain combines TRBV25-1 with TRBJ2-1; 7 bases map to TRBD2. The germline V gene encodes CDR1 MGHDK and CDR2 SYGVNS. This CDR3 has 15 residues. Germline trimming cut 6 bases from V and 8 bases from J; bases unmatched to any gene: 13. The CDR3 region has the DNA TGTGCCAGCAGCTACCGCGGACTAGTCTTGGATGAGCAGTTCTTC. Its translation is CASSYRGLVLDEQFF.

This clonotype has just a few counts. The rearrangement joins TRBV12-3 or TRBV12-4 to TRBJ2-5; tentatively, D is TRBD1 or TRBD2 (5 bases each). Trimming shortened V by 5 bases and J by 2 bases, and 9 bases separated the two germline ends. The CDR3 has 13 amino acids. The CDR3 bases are TGTGCCAGCAGTACGAGGGGTCAAGAGACCCAGTACTTC. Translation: CASSTRGQETQYF.

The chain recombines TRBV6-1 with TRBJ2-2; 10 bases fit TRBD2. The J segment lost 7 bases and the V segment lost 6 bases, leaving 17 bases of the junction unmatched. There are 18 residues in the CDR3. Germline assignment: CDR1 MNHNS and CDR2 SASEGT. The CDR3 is CASSPTGASGSRGGELFF. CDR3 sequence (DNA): TGTGCCAGCAGCCCTACGGGCGCTAGCGGGAGCAGGGGCGGGGAGCTGTTTTTT.

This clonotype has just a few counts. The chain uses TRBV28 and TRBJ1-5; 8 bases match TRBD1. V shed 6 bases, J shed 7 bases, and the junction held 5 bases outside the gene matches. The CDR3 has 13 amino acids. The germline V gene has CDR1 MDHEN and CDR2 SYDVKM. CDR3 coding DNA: TGTGCCAGCAGCCAGGGGGCAGGGCAGCCCCAGCATTTT. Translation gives CASSQGAGQPQHF.

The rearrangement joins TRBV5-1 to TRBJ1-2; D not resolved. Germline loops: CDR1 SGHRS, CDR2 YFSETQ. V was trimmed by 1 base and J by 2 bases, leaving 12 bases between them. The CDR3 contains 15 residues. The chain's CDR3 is CASSLLGPPNYGYTF. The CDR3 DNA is TGCGCCAGCAGCTTGCTCGGCCCCCCAAACTATGGCTACACCTTC.

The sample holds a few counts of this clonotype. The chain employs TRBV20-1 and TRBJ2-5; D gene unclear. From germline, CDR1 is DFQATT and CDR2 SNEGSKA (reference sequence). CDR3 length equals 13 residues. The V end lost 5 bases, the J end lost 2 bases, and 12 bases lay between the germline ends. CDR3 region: CSAGPQIQETQYF. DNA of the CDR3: TGCAGTGCTGGGCCTCAGATACAAGAGACCCAGTACTTC.

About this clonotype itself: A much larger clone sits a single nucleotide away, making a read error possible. The chain's CDR3 is CSSSLGLAGGQETQYF. The CDR3 DNA reads TGCTCCAGCAGCTTGGGACTAGCGGGAGGGCAAGAGACCCAGTACTTC. The rearrangement joins TRBV5-1 to TRBJ2-5; 16 bases fit TRBD2. This CDR3 spans 16 amino acids. CDR1 is SGHRS, CDR2 YFSETQ, per germline.

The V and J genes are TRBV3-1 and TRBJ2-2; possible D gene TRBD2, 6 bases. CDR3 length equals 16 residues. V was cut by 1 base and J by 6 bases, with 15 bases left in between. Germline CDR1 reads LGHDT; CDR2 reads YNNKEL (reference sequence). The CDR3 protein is CASSQVIAAPAGELFF. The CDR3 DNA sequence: TGTGCCAGCAGCCAAGTGATAGCGGCCCCCGCCGGGGAGCTGTTTTTT.

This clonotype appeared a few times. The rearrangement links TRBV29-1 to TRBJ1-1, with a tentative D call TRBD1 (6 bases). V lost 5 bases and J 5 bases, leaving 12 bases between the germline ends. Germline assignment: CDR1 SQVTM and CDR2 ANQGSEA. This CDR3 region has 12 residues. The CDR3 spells CSVNKGGTEAFF. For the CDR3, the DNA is TGCAGCGTTAATAAGGGGGGGACTGAAGCTTTCTTT. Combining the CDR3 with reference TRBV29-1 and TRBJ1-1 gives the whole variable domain SAVISQKPSRDICQRGTSLTIQCQVDSQVTMMFWYRQQPGQSLTLIATANQGSEATYESGFVIDKFPISRPNLTFSTLTVSNMSPEDSSIYLCSVNKGGTEAFFGQGTRLTVV.

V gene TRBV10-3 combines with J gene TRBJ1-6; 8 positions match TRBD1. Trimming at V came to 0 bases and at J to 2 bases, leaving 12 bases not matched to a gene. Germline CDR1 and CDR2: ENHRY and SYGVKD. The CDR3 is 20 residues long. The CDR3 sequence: CAISESYRRDRKAYNSPLHF. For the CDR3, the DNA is TGTGCCATCAGTGAGTCTTATCGCCGGGACAGGAAGGCCTATAATTCACCCCTCCACTTT.

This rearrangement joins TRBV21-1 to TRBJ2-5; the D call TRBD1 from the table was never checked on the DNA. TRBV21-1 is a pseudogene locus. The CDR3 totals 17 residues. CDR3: CASSTPQRGWGQETQYF. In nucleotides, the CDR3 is TGTGCCAGCAGCACCCCTCAGAGGGGTTGGGGCCAAGAGACCCAGTACTTC.

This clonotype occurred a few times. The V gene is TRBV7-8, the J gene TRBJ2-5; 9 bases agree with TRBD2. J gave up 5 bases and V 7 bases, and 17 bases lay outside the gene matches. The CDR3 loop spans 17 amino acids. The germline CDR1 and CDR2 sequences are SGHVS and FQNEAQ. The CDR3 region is CASTTTSGGRARETQYF. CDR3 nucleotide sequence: TGTGCCAGCACCACTACCTCCGGCGGGAGGGCGCGGGAGACCCAGTACTTC. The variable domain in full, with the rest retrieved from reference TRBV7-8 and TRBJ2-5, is GAGVSQSPRYKVAKRGQDVALRCDPISGHVSLFWYQQALGQGPEFLTYFQNEAQLDKSGLPSDRFFAERPEGSVSTLKIQRTQQEDSAVYLCASTTTSGGRARETQYFGPGTRLLVL.

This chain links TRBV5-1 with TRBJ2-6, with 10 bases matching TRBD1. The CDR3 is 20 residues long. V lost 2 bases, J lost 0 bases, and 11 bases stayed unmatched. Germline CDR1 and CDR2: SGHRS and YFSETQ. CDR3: CASSFGHMDRGVSGANVLTF. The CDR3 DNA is TGCGCCAGCAGCTTCGGCCACATGGACAGGGGGGTCTCTGGGGCCAACGTCCTGACTTTC.

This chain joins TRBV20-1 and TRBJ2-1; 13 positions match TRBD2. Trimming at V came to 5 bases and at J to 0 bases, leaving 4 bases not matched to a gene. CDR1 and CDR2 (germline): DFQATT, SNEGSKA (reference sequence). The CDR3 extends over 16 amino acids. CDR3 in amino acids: CSAVGTSGNSYNEQFF. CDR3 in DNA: TGCAGTGCTGTGGGGACTAGCGGGAACTCCTACAATGAGCAGTTCTTC.

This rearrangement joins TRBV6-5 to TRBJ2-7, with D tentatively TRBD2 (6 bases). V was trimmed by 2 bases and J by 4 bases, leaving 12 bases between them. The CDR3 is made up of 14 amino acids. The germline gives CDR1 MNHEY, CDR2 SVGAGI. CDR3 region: CASSYTRESYEQYF. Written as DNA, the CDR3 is TGTGCCAGCAGTTACACACGGGAGTCATACGAGCAGTACTTC.

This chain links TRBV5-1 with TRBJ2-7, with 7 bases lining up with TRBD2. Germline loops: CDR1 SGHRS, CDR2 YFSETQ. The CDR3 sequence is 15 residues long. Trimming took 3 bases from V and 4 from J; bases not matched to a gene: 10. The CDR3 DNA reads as TGCGCCAGCAGCTCCCGAAGTAGCGGGTCTTACGAGCAGTACTTC. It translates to CASSSRSSGSYEQYF.

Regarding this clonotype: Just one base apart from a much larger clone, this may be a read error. In DNA form, the CDR3 reads TGTGCCAGCAGCTTAGGTAGTACTGAGTCCTACAATGAGCAGTTCTTC. Its protein product is CASSLGSTESYNEQFF. The J gene is TRBJ2-1, the V gene TRBV7-6; D remains ambiguous. This CDR3 is built from 16 residues. Trimming took 1 base from V and 1 from J, leaving 11 bases between them. The germline gives CDR1 SGHVS, CDR2 FNYEAQ.

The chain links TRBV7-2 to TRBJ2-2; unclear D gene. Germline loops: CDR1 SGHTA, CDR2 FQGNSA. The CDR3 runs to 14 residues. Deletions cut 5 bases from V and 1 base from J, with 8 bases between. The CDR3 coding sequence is TGTGCCAGCAGCCCCTGGGGGAACACCGGGGAGCTGTTTTTT. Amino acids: CASSPWGNTGELFF.

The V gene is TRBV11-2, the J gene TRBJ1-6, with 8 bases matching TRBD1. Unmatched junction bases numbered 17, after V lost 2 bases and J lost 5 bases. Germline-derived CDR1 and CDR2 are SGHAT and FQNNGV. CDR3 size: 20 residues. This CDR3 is CASSLPDRGQGWKNNSPLHF. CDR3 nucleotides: TGTGCCAGCAGCTTACCTGATAGAGGACAGGGATGGAAAAATAATTCACCCCTCCACTTT. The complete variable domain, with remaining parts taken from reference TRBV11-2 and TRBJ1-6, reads EAGVAQSPRYKIIEKRQSVAFWCNPISGHATLYWYQQILGQGPKLLIQFQNNGVVDDSQLPKDRFSAERLKGVDSTLKIQPAKLEDSAVYLCASSLPDRGQGWKNNSPLHFGNGTRLTVT.

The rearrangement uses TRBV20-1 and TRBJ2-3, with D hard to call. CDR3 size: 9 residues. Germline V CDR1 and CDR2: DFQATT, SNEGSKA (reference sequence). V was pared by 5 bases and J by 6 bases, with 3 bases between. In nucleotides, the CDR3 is TGCAGTGCTGACGATACGCAGTATTTT. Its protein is CSADDTQYF.

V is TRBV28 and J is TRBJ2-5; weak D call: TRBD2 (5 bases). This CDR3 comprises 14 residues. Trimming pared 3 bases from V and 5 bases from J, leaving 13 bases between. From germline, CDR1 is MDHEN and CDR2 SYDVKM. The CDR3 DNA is TGTGCCAGCAGTTTTTACGGAGCGGTGGAGACCCAGTACTTC. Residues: CASSFYGAVETQYF.

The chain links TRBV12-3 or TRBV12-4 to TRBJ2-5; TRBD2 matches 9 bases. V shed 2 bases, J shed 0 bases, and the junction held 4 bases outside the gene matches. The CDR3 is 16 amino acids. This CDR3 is CASSLKTSGYQETQYF. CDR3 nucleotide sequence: TGTGCCAGCAGTTTAAAAACTAGCGGGTACCAAGAGACCCAGTACTTC.

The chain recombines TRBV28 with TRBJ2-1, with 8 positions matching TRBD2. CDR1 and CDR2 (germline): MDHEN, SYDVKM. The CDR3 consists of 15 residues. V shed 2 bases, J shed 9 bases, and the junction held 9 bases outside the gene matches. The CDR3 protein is CASSLPGGNVVEQFF. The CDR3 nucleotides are TGTGCCAGCAGTTTACCGGGAGGGAACGTAGTTGAGCAGTTCTTC. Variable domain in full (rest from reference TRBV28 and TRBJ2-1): DVKVTQSSRYLVKRTGEKVFLECVQDMDHENMFWYRQDPGLGLRLIYFSYDVKMKEKGDIPEGYSVSREKKERFSLILESASTNQTSMYLCASSLPGGNVVEQFFGPGTRLTVL.

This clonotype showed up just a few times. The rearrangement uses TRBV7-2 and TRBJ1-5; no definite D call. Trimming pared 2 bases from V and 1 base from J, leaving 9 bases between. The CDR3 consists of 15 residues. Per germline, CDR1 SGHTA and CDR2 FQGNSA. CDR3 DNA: TGTGCCAGCAGCTTAACCCGGGCAAGCAATCAGCCCCAGCATTTT. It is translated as CASSLTRASNQPQHF.

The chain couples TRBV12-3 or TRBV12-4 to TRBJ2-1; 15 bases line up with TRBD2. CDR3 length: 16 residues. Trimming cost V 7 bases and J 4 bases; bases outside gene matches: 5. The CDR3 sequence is CASIGLAGGYYNEQFF. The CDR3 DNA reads TGTGCCAGCATCGGACTAGCGGGAGGGTATTACAATGAGCAGTTCTTC.

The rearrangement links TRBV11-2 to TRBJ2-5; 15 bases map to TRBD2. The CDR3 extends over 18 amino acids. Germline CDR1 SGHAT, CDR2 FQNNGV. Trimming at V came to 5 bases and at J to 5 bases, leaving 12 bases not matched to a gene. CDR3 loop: CASSLPGLAGGHLETQYF. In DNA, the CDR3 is TGTGCCAGCAGCCTACCAGGACTAGCGGGAGGGCATTTGGAGACCCAGTACTTC.